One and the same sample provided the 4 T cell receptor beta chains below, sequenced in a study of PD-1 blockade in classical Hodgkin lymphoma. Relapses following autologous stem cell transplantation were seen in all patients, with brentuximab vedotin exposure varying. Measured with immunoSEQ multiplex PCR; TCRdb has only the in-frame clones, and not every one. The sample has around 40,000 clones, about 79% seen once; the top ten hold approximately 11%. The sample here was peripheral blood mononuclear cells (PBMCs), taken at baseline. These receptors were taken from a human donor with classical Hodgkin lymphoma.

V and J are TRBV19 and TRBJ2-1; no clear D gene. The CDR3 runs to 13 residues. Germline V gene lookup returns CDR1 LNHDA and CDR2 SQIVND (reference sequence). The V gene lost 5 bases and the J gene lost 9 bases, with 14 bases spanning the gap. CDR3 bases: TGTGCCAGTAGTCTCCCCCCGGCCGGTGAGCAGTTCTTC. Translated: CASSLPPAGEQFF. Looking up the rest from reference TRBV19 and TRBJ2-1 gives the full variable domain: DGGITQSPKYLFRKEGQNVTLSCEQNLNHDAMYWYRQDPGQGLRLIYYSQIVNDFQKGDIAEGYSVSREKKESFPLTVTSAQKNPTAFYLCASSLPPAGEQFFGPGTRLTVL.

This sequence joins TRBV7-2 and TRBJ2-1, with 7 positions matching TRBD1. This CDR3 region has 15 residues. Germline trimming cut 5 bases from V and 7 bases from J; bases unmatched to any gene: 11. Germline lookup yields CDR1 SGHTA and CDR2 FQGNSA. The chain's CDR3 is CASSLLTGSGNEQFF. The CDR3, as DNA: TGTGCCAGCAGCCTCCTGACAGGGTCGGGGAATGAGCAGTTCTTC. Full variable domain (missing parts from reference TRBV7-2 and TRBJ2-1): GAGVSQSPSNKVTEKGKDVELRCDPISGHTALYWYRQSLGQGLEFLIYFQGNSAPDKSGLPSDRFSAERTGGSVSTLTIQRTQQEDSAVYLCASSLLTGSGNEQFFGPGTRLTVL.

The CDR3 sequence is CASSPGLASDEQYF. The CDR3 DNA sequence: TGCGCCAGCAGTCCAGGACTGGCATCGGACGAGCAGTACTTC. V usage is TRBV10-1 and J usage is TRBJ2-7; D perhaps matches TRBD2 (5 bases). The ends were cut back, 5 bases at V and 5 bases at J, with 16 bases in the middle. The CDR3 sequence is 14 residues long. CDR1 is WNHNN and CDR2 is SYGVQD in the germline V gene (reference sequence).

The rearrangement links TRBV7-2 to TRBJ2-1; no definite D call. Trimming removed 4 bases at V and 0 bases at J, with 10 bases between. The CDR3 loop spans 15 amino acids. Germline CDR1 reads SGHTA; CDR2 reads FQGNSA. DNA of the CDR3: TGTGCCAGCAGCTCGGGCATGAGCTCCTACAATGAGCAGTTCTTC. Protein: CASSSGMSSYNEQFF.